This T cell receptor beta chain derives from a study of blood T cell repertoires in COVID-19. Study-wide background: The cDNA or gDNA used as material had been derived from T cells, B-cell-depleted T cells, or PBMCs.

This clone was observed a handful of times. The J segment lost 6 bases and the V segment lost 4 bases, leaving 7 bases of the junction unmatched. The CDR3 has 15 residues. Looked up from germline, CDR1 is SGHTA and CDR2 is FQGTGA. The table came from immunoSEQ multiplex PCR; TCRdb's copy has only in-frame clones and leaves some out. The sample has hundreds of thousands of clones; approximately 78% are singletons. This receptor was obtained from a woman of 80 years or more with acute or convalescent COVID-19. This sequence joins TRBV7-3 and TRBJ2-1; 9 bases fit TRBD1. Sequenced input: peripheral blood. In DNA, the CDR3 is TGTGCCAGCAGCTACCCGGGACAGGGTCGCAATGAGCAGTTCTTC. Translating gives CASSYPGQGRNEQFF.